This is a list of T cell receptor beta chains from one sample in a study of cytomegalovirus exposure and HLA in healthy donors. TCRdb keeps only in-frame clones here, not all; method: immunoSEQ multiplex PCR. The data hold about 170,000 clones, with 65% to 75% observed a single time. Sequenced input: PBMCs. These receptors originate from a girl between 10 and 17 years old in good health and CMV-seronegative. The CDR3 runs from the conserved cysteine through the conserved F or W. D genes are given only for firm matches. Where a row states a size, it is once, few, many or the class of an expanded clone; other rows omit it.

TGCGCCAGCAGCCATCTATCGACAGGGGGTTTATACGAGCAGTACTTC | CASSHLSTGGLYEQYF | - | TRBJ2-7 | TRBD1 | TRBV4-1
TGCGCCAGCAGCTTGGCCGGGACTAGCACTAGCACAGATACGCAGTATTTT | CASSLAGTSTSTDTQYF | - | TRBJ2-3 | TRBD2 | TRBV5-1
TGTGCCAGCAGCTTAGTGGGCACGAACTACGAGCAGTACTTC | CASSLVGTNYEQYF | few | TRBJ2-7 | - | TRBV11-2
TGTGCCACCGACCCGGGACTAGCGAACACCGGGGAGCTGTTTTTT | CATDPGLANTGELFF | - | TRBJ2-2 | TRBD2 | TRBV6-1
TGTGCCAGCAGCGTAGTCCGAGGGGGACAGGGCGTTACAGATACGCAGTATTTT | CASSVVRGGQGVTDTQYF | - | TRBJ2-3 | TRBD1 | TRBV9
TGCGCCAGCAAGCCGGGACAGGGCCCTGGAAACACCATATATTTT | CASKPGQGPGNTIYF | once | TRBJ1-3 | TRBD1 | TRBV5-1
TGTGCCAGCAGCTTGGGGCAGGGAATCGAGGAGCAGTACTTC | CASSLGQGIEEQYF | - | TRBJ2-7 | - | TRBV5-6
TGTGCCAGCATTCGTCCCCCCTTCTCACCCCTCCACTTT | CASIRPPFSPLHF | - | TRBJ1-6 | - | TRBV5-8
TGTGCCAGCAGCCCGAACGCGATCGGGACACCCATTCTACCCCTCCACTTT | CASSPNAIGTPILPLHF | - | TRBJ1-6 | - | TRBV4-2
TGTGCTAGTGCCCGACTCCCGGGACAGGGGGCGAAAAGCAATCAGCCCCAGCATTTT | CASARLPGQGAKSNQPQHF | - | TRBJ1-5 | TRBD1 | TRBV12-5
TGTGCCAGCAGTTACGACAGTAATTTTGGCTACACCTTC | CASSYDSNFGYTF | - | TRBJ1-2 | - | TRBV6-5
TGTGCCAGCAGCGAAGACAGCTCCTACGAGCAGTACTTC | CASSEDSSYEQYF | once | TRBJ2-7 | - | TRBV5-6
TGTGCCAGCAGTAGGGCGGGGGGTAAAGAGACCCAGTACTTC | CASSRAGGKETQYF | - | TRBJ2-5 | TRBD2 | TRBV6-5
TGTGCCAGCAGCCCCTGGGGGACTAGCAGCGATGAGCAGTTCTTC | CASSPWGTSSDEQFF | - | TRBJ2-1 | TRBD2 | TRBV6-5
TGTGCCAGCAGTGAACACAGGGGTCAGGAAAAACTGTTTTTT | CASSEHRGQEKLFF | - | TRBJ1-4 | TRBD1 | TRBV6-1
TGCGCCAGCAGGGCCCAGTACAATCAGCCCCAGCATTTT | CASRAQYNQPQHF | few | TRBJ1-5 | - | TRBV10-2
TGTGCCAGCAGGCTTCCCAGACAGAACACTGAAGCTTTCTTT | CASRLPRQNTEAFF | once | TRBJ1-1 | - | TRBV6-5
TGTGCCAGCAGTTTGGGGGGGGAGTTCCGAAACATTCAGTACTTC | CASSLGGEFRNIQYF | - | TRBJ2-4 | TRBD2 | TRBV27
TGTGCCAGTAGTTTTGGGGACAGGGGTTCCTACGAGCAGTACTTC | CASSFGDRGSYEQYF | - | TRBJ2-7 | TRBD1 | TRBV19
TGCGCCAGCAGCTCCGGACAGGCACCCTACGAGCAGTACTTC | CASSSGQAPYEQYF | few | TRBJ2-7 | TRBD1 | TRBV5-1
TGTGCCAGCTCACCAGGGCTGGGACAGAACACAGATACGCAGTATTTT | CASSPGLGQNTDTQYF | few | TRBJ2-3 | TRBD1 | TRBV18
TGCGCCAGCAGCCCGGGACAGACCTTGAACACTGAAGCTTTCTTT | CASSPGQTLNTEAFF | - | TRBJ1-1 | TRBD1 | TRBV5-1
TGTGCCAGCCTCCAGGGCGGGGAGCTGTTTTTT | CASLQGGELFF | - | TRBJ2-2 | - | TRBV13
TGTGCCAGCAGCTTAAGGGACACACCACTCTACGAGCAGTACTTC | CASSLRDTPLYEQYF | - | TRBJ2-7 | - | TRBV7-8
TGCGCCAGCAGCTTGGCCGGGGAGAGCTATGGCTACACCTTC | CASSLAGESYGYTF | few | TRBJ1-2 | - | TRBV5-1
TGTGCCTGGAGCCTCCTCGGGCAGGGTGATTCACCCCTCCACTTT | CAWSLLGQGDSPLHF | once | TRBJ1-6 | - | TRBV30
TGTGCCAGCAGCGTAGGAGGAAGGTGGGACACCGGGGAGCTGTTTTTT | CASSVGGRWDTGELFF | - | TRBJ2-2 | - | TRBV9
TGCGCCAGCAGCTTGGGGGGGACGGGAGATTACAATGAGCAGTTCTTC | CASSLGGTGDYNEQFF | - | TRBJ2-1 | - | TRBV5-1
TGTGCCAGCAGCTACAGGGAAAACGACGAGCAGTACTTC | CASSYRENDEQYF | - | TRBJ2-7 | - | TRBV27
TGTGCCAGCTCACCACAGGGACAGGGGGCTGCCTCCTACGAGCAGTACTTC | CASSPQGQGAASYEQYF | - | TRBJ2-7 | TRBD1 | TRBV18
TGCGCCAGCAGCTTGACAGGGGCCTCTAATGAAAAACTGTTTTTT | CASSLTGASNEKLFF | - | TRBJ1-4 | TRBD1 | TRBV5-1
TGCGCCAGCAGCCAAGAACCTAGCGGGGGGGCTCGAGATACGCAGTATTTT | CASSQEPSGGARDTQYF | - | TRBJ2-3 | TRBD2 | TRBV4-1
TGTGCCAGCATAGGGGGGGCGCGTTATTATGGCTACACCTTC | CASIGGARYYGYTF | once | TRBJ1-2 | - | TRBV27
TGTGCCAGCAGTACCATGGAGGCGGGGAATTCACCCCTCCACTTT | CASSTMEAGNSPLHF | few | TRBJ1-6 | - | TRBV6-1
TGTGCCAGCAGCTGGGACTTCATGAACACTGAAGCTTTCTTT | CASSWDFMNTEAFF | few | TRBJ1-1 | - | TRBV7-9
TGTGCCAGCAGTTCCGGGACAGGATTCCAAGAGACCCAGTACTTC | CASSSGTGFQETQYF | - | TRBJ2-5 | TRBD1 | TRBV6-1
TGTGCCAGCAGCCTCGGGGCTAGCGGGGGCCGGGGGACCCAGTACTTC | CASSLGASGGRGTQYF | few | TRBJ2-5 | TRBD2 | TRBV5-4
TGTGCCAGCAGTTACCAAGCCACAGATACGCAGTATTTT | CASSYQATDTQYF | - | TRBJ2-3 | - | TRBV6-6
TGCACCAGCAGCCAAGATTACAGGGACACTGAAGCTTTCTTT | CTSSQDYRDTEAFF | - | TRBJ1-1 | - | TRBV1
TGTGCCAGCAGTGAAGCGACAGGGGGTCGGCAGCCCCAGCATTTT | CASSEATGGRQPQHF | few | TRBJ1-5 | TRBD1 | TRBV6-1
TGCGCCAGCAGCCAAGCCGGGGGGGCCGCAGAGCAGTACTTC | CASSQAGGAAEQYF | - | TRBJ2-7 | TRBD2 | TRBV4-1
TGTGCCAGCAGCTTGGGGACATTGAACACTGAAGCTTTCTTT | CASSLGTLNTEAFF | once | TRBJ1-1 | - | TRBV5-5
TGTGCCACCGGGGGGGCCCACTTTGGCTACACCTTC | CATGGAHFGYTF | - | TRBJ1-2 | - | TRBV6-1
TGTGCCAGCAGCCCTCACCCTAGCGGGGGGACCAGGGAGACCCAGTACTTC | CASSPHPSGGTRETQYF | - | TRBJ2-5 | TRBD2 | TRBV7-9
TGTGCCAGCAGCTTCGGGACAGGGGACGGCTACACCTTC | CASSFGTGDGYTF | - | TRBJ1-2 | TRBD1 | TRBV7-3
TGTGCCAGCAGCTGGGCCGGGACAGGTGGGGGCTACACCTTC | CASSWAGTGGGYTF | few | TRBJ1-2 | TRBD1 | TRBV5-6
TGCGCCAGCAGCTTGCGACAAATGAACACTGAAGCTTTCTTT | CASSLRQMNTEAFF | - | TRBJ1-1 | - | TRBV5-1
TGTGCCTGGAGTGTAGGGCGGGGTGGTTCCTACGAGCAGTACTTC | CAWSVGRGGSYEQYF | - | TRBJ2-7 | - | TRBV30